The 26 T cell receptor beta chains reported below all come from one sample, sequenced in a study of blood T cell repertoires in COVID-19. Measured with immunoSEQ multiplex PCR; TCRdb has only the in-frame clones, and not every one. Of about 190,000 clones detected, around 87% appear once; the ten largest clones hold about 26%. Input material: PBMCs or T cells enriched from blood (not recorded which). These receptors originate from a woman between 35 and 50 years old in a cohort exposed to, infected with or recovered from COVID-19 (not recorded which).

The chain is built from TRBV27 and TRBJ2-7; D unresolved. In germline, CDR1 is MNHEY, CDR2 SMNVEV (reference sequence). V dropped 1 base and J dropped 6 bases, with 7 bases sitting between them. This CDR3 spans 12 amino acids. The CDR3 sequence is CASSLLPGEQYF. The DNA for the CDR3 is TGTGCCAGCAGTTTATTACCAGGCGAGCAGTACTTC.

The rearrangement uses TRBV30 and TRBJ1-2; D is unclear. CDR3 length equals 13 residues. V was trimmed by 3 bases and J by 4 bases, leaving 12 bases between them. Germline V gives CDR1 GTSNPN, CDR2 SVGIG (reference sequence). The CDR3 DNA follows: TGTGCCTGGAGCCTAAGAGGGATCTATGGCTACACCTTC. Residues: CAWSLRGIYGYTF.

The chain is built from TRBV7-7 and TRBJ2-2, with 8 bases identical to TRBD1. The CDR3 length is 15 residues. V lost 5 bases, J lost 2 bases, and 4 bases stayed unmatched. The germline gives CDR1 SSHAT, CDR2 FNYEAQ (reference sequence). The chain's CDR3 is CASSPQGANTGELFF. CDR3 sequence (DNA): TGTGCCAGCAGCCCGCAGGGGGCCAACACCGGGGAGCTGTTTTTT.

As concerns this clone: Compared with germline, one end of the junction differs, possibly owing to a read error. The rearrangement links TRBV10-3 to TRBJ1-2, with TRBD1 identical over 10 bases. This CDR3 is 14 amino acids long. Germline CDR1 ENHRY, CDR2 SYGVKD. In DNA form, the CDR3 reads TGTGCCATCACAGACAGGGGGCCTTACGATGGGTACACCTTC. Translating gives CAITDRGPYDGYTF.

In its sample, this clone was seen a few times. This chain links TRBV6-5 with TRBJ2-1; 14 bases are a match to TRBD2. V lost 6 bases to trimming and J lost 8 bases; unmatched junction nucleotides: 6. The CDR3 has 15 amino acids. Looked up from germline, CDR1 is MNHEY and CDR2 is SVGAGI. CDR3 sequence reads: CASRPTSGRAYEQFF. The CDR3 DNA is TGTGCCAGCAGACCGACTAGCGGGAGGGCATATGAGCAGTTCTTC.

The chain is built from TRBV29-1 and TRBJ1-1; possibly TRBD1 for D (5 bases). Deletions cut 3 bases from V and 5 bases from J, with 10 bases between. Germline V gene sequence: CDR1 SQVTM, CDR2 ANQGSEA. The CDR3 contains 12 residues. The CDR3: CSVDYGGTEAFF. Here the CDR3 DNA reads TGCAGCGTTGACTATGGGGGGACTGAAGCTTTCTTT.

The gene calls are TRBV6-5 and TRBJ2-5, with TRBD1 matching over 10 bases. CDR1 is MNHEY, CDR2 SVGAGI, per germline. This CDR3 is 15 amino acids long. V was clipped by 3 bases and J by 3 bases; unmatched bases: 4. This CDR3 is CASSYSDRGEETQYF. The DNA for the CDR3 is TGTGCCAGCAGTTATTCGGACAGGGGGGAAGAGACCCAGTACTTC.

The chain recombines TRBV28 with TRBJ1-5; D remains unclear. The V end was cut by 2 bases, the J end by 4 bases, with 9 bases between. This CDR3 contains 14 residues. Germline values: CDR1 MDHEN, CDR2 SYDVKM. The CDR3, as DNA: TGTGCCAGCAGTTTACGGGGTGAGAATCAGCCCCAGCATTTT. This sequence encodes CASSLRGENQPQHF.

This chain links TRBV7-9 with TRBJ2-7, with D possibly TRBD1 on 6 matching bases. V shed 0 bases and J shed 2 bases, with 11 bases lying between them. The CDR3 has 15 residues. In germline, CDR1 is SEHNR, CDR2 FQNEAQ (reference sequence). CDR3 sequence reads: CASSLALAGAYEQYF. The CDR3 bases are TGTGCCAGCAGCTTAGCGCTTGCAGGGGCCTACGAGCAGTACTTC. Full variable domain (missing parts from reference TRBV7-9 and TRBJ2-7): DTGVSQNPRHKITKRGQNVTFRCDPISEHNRLYWYRQTLGQGPEFLTYFQNEAQLEKSRLLSDRFSAERPKGSFSTLEIQRTEQGDSAMYLCASSLALAGAYEQYFGPGTRLTVT.

V gene TRBV3-1 (or the pseudogene TRBV3-2) combines with J gene TRBJ2-7, with 13 bases fitting TRBD2. Germline loops: CDR1 LGHDT, CDR2 YNNKEL (reference sequence). This CDR3 is built from 15 residues. V was pared by 6 bases and J by 3 bases, with 5 bases of the junction left unmatched. The CDR3 spells CASRLGLAGVYEQYF. In DNA form, the CDR3 reads TGTGCCAGCAGACTCGGACTAGCGGGAGTCTACGAGCAGTACTTC.

The chain combines TRBV24-1 with TRBJ2-3; the match to TRBD2 covers 10 bases. V trimming: 9 bases; J trimming: 1 base; junction bases outside the gene matches: 0. Germline values: CDR1 KGHDR, CDR2 SFDVKD. CDR3 length: 13 amino acids. The DNA of the CDR3 is TGTGCCACCGGGACTAGCGGCACAGATACGCAGTATTTT. It encodes CATGTSGTDTQYF.

The V call is TRBV27, the J call TRBJ1-5; 8 bases are shared with TRBD1. With V trimmed by 2 bases and J by 4 bases, 1 base remained unmatched. The CDR3 length is 14 residues. CDR1 is MNHEY, CDR2 SMNVEV, per germline (reference sequence). CDR3: CASSLQGANQPQHF. The CDR3 DNA reads as TGTGCCAGCAGTTTACAGGGGGCGAATCAGCCCCAGCATTTT.

The rearrangement joins TRBV7-9 to TRBJ1-2, with D maybe TRBD1 (5 bases). The V end lost 5 bases, the J end lost 8 bases, and 15 bases lay between the germline ends. CDR3 length equals 13 residues. Germline V gene data show CDR1 as SEHNR and CDR2 as FQNEAQ (reference sequence). CDR3 nucleotides: TGTGCCAGCAGCCAGGGTCAGGGCAGCGGCTACACCTTC. This gives the protein CASSQGQGSGYTF.

This clone was picked up many times. The chain employs TRBV28 and TRBJ2-3, with a weak D call TRBD2 (6 bases). Germline V gives CDR1 MDHEN, CDR2 SYDVKM. V lost 6 bases and J lost 1, with 14 bases in between. This CDR3 spans 15 amino acids. CDR3 coding DNA: TGTGCCAGCAGCCAACGGGAGTCGGGCACAGATACGCAGTATTTT. It is translated as CASSQRESGTDTQYF.

This rearrangement joins TRBV5-5 to TRBJ2-1; 8 bases align to TRBD1. With 4 bases clipped from V and 9 bases from J, the junction kept 12 bases outside the gene matches. CDR3 length: 15 amino acids. Per the germline V gene, CDR1 is SGHKS and CDR2 is YYEKEE (reference sequence). The CDR3 loop reads CASSPGQGLSFEQFF. CDR3 DNA: TGTGCCAGCAGCCCAGGACAGGGATTGAGTTTTGAGCAGTTCTTC.

This rearrangement joins TRBV4-1 to TRBJ1-3; the D is unclear. The V gene lost 4 bases and the J gene lost 3 bases, with 16 bases spanning the gap. The length of the CDR3 is 16 residues. Germline CDR1 reads MGHRA; CDR2 reads YSYEKL. CDR3 sequence (DNA): TGCGCCAGCAGCCCCTCCCAAAGGAGCGGTGGAAACACCATATATTTT. Translated: CASSPSQRSGGNTIYF.

V gene TRBV11-3 combines with J gene TRBJ1-4, with D maybe TRBD1 (5 bases). The V gene's germline CDR1 is SGHNT and CDR2 YENEEA. This CDR3 region has 17 residues. Deletions cut 1 base from V and 0 bases from J, with 12 bases between. CDR3: CASSLVRGTATNEKLFF. Here the CDR3 DNA reads TGTGCCAGCAGCTTAGTAAGGGGCACCGCAACTAATGAAAAACTGTTTTTT.

This clone was observed once. The rearrangement joins TRBV2 to TRBJ2-1; 14 positions agree with TRBD2. Unmatched junction bases numbered 9, after V lost 4 bases and J lost 7 bases. The CDR3 has 17 amino acids. Germline V gene data show CDR1 as SNHLY and CDR2 as FYNNEI. The CDR3 reads CASSGRTTSGRGNEQFF. In DNA, the CDR3 is TGTGCCAGCAGTGGCCGCACGACTAGCGGGAGGGGGAATGAGCAGTTCTTC. Combining the CDR3 with reference TRBV2 and TRBJ2-1 gives the whole variable domain EPEVTQTPSHQVTQMGQEVILRCVPISNHLYFYWYRQILGQKVEFLVSFYNNEISEKSEIFDDQFSVERPDGSNFTLKIRSTKLEDSAMYFCASSGRTTSGRGNEQFFGPGTRLTVL.

This chain uses TRBV2 with TRBJ2-3, with 10 bases that match TRBD1. V dropped 3 bases and J dropped 7; count of bases not matched to a gene: 4. This CDR3 spans 14 amino acids. Germline V lookup: CDR1 SNHLY, CDR2 FYNNEI. Here the CDR3 reads CASSDRDRGHTQYF. In nucleotides, the CDR3 is TGTGCCAGCAGTGATCGGGACAGGGGCCATACGCAGTATTTT.

The chain couples TRBV5-1 to TRBJ1-2; 7 bases align to TRBD1. The junction had 10 bases not matched to a gene; V was cut back by 4 bases and J by 4 bases. The CDR3 has 15 amino acids. Germline assignment: CDR1 SGHRS and CDR2 YFSETQ. The CDR3, as DNA: TGCGCCAGCAGCCCCCTGGAGGGGGCGATCTATGGCTACACCTTC. Protein product: CASSPLEGAIYGYTF.

This clone is a singleton in its sample. The chain has TRBV9 and TRBJ2-5; 9 nucleotides line up with TRBD1. CDR1 is SGDLS and CDR2 is YYNGEE in the germline V gene. Germline trimming cut 0 bases from V and 5 bases from J; bases unmatched to any gene: 5. The CDR3 has 15 amino acids. The CDR3 DNA reads TGTGCCAGCAGCGTAGCAGACAGGGGGTTCGAGACCCAGTACTTC. It encodes CASSVADRGFETQYF.

This chain uses TRBV5-6 with TRBJ2-1, with 11 bases lining up with TRBD2. Germline lookup yields CDR1 SGHDT and CDR2 YYEEEE. The CDR3 is made up of 17 amino acids. Trimming at V came to 4 bases and at J to 7 bases, leaving 13 bases not matched to a gene. In DNA, the CDR3 is TGTGCCAGCAGCCGTGGGACTAGCGGAGTTAAAAGGAATGAGCAGTTCTTC. Protein sequence: CASSRGTSGVKRNEQFF.

The V call is TRBV7-9, the J call TRBJ2-1; maybe TRBD2 (6 bases). The CDR3 extends over 14 amino acids. The V gene's germline CDR1 is SEHNR and CDR2 FQNEAQ (reference sequence). The V and J ends lost 4 bases and 7 bases respectively, with 14 bases between them. CDR3 nucleotides: TGTGCCAGCAGCTCGGGACTGGGATATAATGAGCAGTTCTTC. As protein: CASSSGLGYNEQFF.

The chain couples TRBV29-1 to TRBJ2-2, with unresolved D. The CDR3 spans 12 residues. Trimming took 5 bases from V and 9 from J, leaving 13 bases between them. Germline CDR1 reads SQVTM; CDR2 reads ANQGSEA. The CDR3 loop reads CSVRTAFRELFF. The CDR3 coding sequence is TGCAGCGTTCGAACCGCGTTCCGGGAGCTGTTTTTT.

The rearrangement joins TRBV2 to TRBJ2-7; 7 positions match TRBD1. CDR3 length: 15 amino acids. Germline V lookup: CDR1 SNHLY, CDR2 FYNNEI. V dropped 5 bases and J dropped 1; count of bases not matched to a gene: 8. CDR3 loop: CASSYSRDSSYEQYF. The CDR3, as DNA: TGTGCCAGCAGTTATTCCCGGGACAGTTCCTACGAGCAGTACTTC.

The J gene is TRBJ1-2, the V gene TRBV11-2, with D hard to call. The CDR3 has 12 residues. Per germline, CDR1 SGHAT and CDR2 FQNNGV. The V gene lost 2 bases and the J gene lost 8 bases, with 9 bases spanning the gap. The CDR3 bases are TGTGCCAGCAGCTTATCGGGGTCGGGCTACACCTTC. Protein sequence: CASSLSGSGYTF.